The TCR beta chain under discussion was sequenced for a study of blood T cell repertoires in COVID-19. As for the study in general: Donors in the United States, Italy and Spain gave samples during acute or convalescent COVID-19. The cDNA or gDNA used as material had been derived from T cells, B-cell-depleted T cells, or PBMCs.

Original methodology: Reference gene primer amplification yielded estimated nucleated cell counts. Clones were read by immunoSEQ multiplex PCR, and TCRdb kept only the in-frame ones, dropping some. The V and J calls and clone size are taken from that table; D and trimming were inferred from the DNA. The repertoire includes 300,000 or so clones, 85% of them detected once, and around 3.7% sits in the top ten. A remark on this clone: The junction and the germline gene differ at one end; a read error may be behind it.

CDR3 size: 16 residues. CDR1 is SGHAT and CDR2 is FQNNGV in the germline V gene. This chain connects TRBV11-2 to TRBJ2-3; D is possibly TRBD2 (5 bases). The material sequenced was peripheral blood. The TCR comes from a woman aged 50 to 60 with active or convalescent COVID-19. In DNA, the CDR3 is TGTGCCAGCAGCGTAGAGCCCGGAACGAGGGCAGATACGCAGTATTTT. Translated: CASSVEPGTRADTQYF.